This T cell receptor (beta chain) was observed in a study of blood T cell repertoires in COVID-19. The wider study: PBMCs, B-cell-depleted T cells, or T cells were the source of the cDNA or gDNA that made up the material.

The method was immunoSEQ multiplex PCR; TCRdb's version includes in-frame clones alone and lacks a portion of them. The sample shows 95,000 to 110,000 clones, approximately 80% of them seen only once. V was trimmed by 0 bases and J by 4 bases, leaving 10 bases between them. The CDR3 totals 14 residues. Germline CDR1 and CDR2: SGHKS and YYEKEE (reference sequence). This clonotype originated in a human donor in a cohort sampled during active COVID-19. This sequence joins TRBV5-5 and TRBJ1-1; D not certain. Sequencing was performed on peripheral blood. The DNA for the CDR3 is TGTGCCAGCAGCTTGGTCGGGGTTGGCACTGAAGCTTTCTTT. It is translated as CASSLVGVGTEAFF.